This T cell receptor beta chain was found in a study of cytomegalovirus exposure and HLA in healthy donors. About the research overall: An early release of data contained about 85 million unique TCRs, which came from HLA-typed donors.

V shed 5 bases and J 6 bases; nucleotides not matched to a gene: 9. Germline values: CDR1 SGHVS, CDR2 FQNEAQ. The CDR3 covers 15 residues. 60 Vbeta and 13 Jbeta primers were used in PCR. Profiled with immunoSEQ multiplex PCR; TCRdb holds only in-frame clones, not every one. Altogether approximately 160,000 clones are present, about 65% being singletons, with the ten largest covering approximately 4.5%. Input material: PBMCs. The chain carries TRBV7-8 and TRBJ1-5, with 8 bases matching TRBD1. This receptor was taken from a woman under 30 in good health and CMV-seropositive. The CDR3 sequence is CASSPAGQGGQPQHF. The DNA for the CDR3 is TGTGCCAGCAGCCCAGCCGGACAGGGTGGTCAGCCCCAGCATTTT. The variable domain in full, with the rest retrieved from reference TRBV7-8 and TRBJ1-5, is GAGVSQSPRYKVAKRGQDVALRCDPISGHVSLFWYQQALGQGPEFLTYFQNEAQLDKSGLPSDRFFAERPEGSVSTLKIQRTQQEDSAVYLCASSPAGQGGQPQHFGDGTRLSIL.